This T cell receptor (beta chain) is drawn from a study of graft-versus-host responses after intestinal transplantation. The length of the CDR3 is 17 residues. J gave up 5 bases and V 6 bases, and 13 bases lay outside the gene matches. Per the germline V gene, CDR1 is PRHDT and CDR2 is FYEKMQ (reference sequence). Repertoires were generated with immunoSEQ multiplex PCR, while TCRdb's copy carries only in-frame clones and drops some. Of about 120,000 clones listed, about 93% were seen once; the top ten hold roughly 0.11%. On this clone itself: Its antigen is unknown.

The gene calls are TRBV13 and TRBJ2-1; 10 nucleotides match TRBD2. Here the sequenced sample was unstimulated CD4+ T cells sorted from spleen or lymph node cells, taken before intestinal transplant. This sequence originates from a human donor who received an intestinal transplant. CDR3 sequence (DNA): TGTGCCAGCAGACCCCAAGTAGCGGGAGGCTACAACAATGAGCAGTTCTTC. It encodes CASRPQVAGGYNNEQFF.